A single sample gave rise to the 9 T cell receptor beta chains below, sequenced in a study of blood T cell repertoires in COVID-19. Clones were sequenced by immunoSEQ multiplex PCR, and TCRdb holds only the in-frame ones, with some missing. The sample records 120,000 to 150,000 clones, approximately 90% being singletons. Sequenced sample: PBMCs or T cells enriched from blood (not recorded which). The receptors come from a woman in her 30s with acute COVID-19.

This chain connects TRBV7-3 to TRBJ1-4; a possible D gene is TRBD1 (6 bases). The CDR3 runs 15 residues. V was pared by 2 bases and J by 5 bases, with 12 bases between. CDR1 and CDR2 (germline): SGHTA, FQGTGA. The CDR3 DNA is TGTGCCAGCAGCTTACGGGACACCCCGAATGAAAAACTGTTTTTT. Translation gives CASSLRDTPNEKLFF. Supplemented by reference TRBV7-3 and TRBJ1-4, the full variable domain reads GAGVSQTPSNKVTEKGKYVELRCDPISGHTALYWYRQSLGQGPEFLIYFQGTGAADDSGLPNDRFFAVRPEGSVSTLKIQRTERGDSAVYLCASSLRDTPNEKLFFGSGTQLSVL.

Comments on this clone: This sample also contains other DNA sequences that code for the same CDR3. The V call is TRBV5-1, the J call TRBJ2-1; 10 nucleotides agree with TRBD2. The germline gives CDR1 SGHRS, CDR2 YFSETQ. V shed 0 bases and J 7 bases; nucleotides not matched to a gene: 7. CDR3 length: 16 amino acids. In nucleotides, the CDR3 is TGCGCCAGCAGCTTGGGACTAGCGGGCGTTGGGAATGAGCAGTTCTTC. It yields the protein CASSLGLAGVGNEQFF.

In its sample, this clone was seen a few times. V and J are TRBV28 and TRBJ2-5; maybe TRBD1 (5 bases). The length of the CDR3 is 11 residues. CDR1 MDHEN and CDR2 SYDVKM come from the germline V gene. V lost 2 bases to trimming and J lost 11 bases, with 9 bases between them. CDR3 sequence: CASSLQGRQYF. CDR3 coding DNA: TGTGCCAGCAGTTTACAGGGCCGTCAGTACTTC.

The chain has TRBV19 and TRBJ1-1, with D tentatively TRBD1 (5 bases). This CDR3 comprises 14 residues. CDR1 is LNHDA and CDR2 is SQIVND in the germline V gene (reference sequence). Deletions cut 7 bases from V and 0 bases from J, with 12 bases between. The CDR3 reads CASKGAGMNTEAFF. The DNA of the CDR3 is TGTGCCAGTAAAGGGGCAGGGATGAACACTGAAGCTTTCTTT. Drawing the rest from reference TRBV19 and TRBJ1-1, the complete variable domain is DGGITQSPKYLFRKEGQNVTLSCEQNLNHDAMYWYRQDPGQGLRLIYYSQIVNDFQKGDIAEGYSVSREKKESFPLTVTSAQKNPTAFYLCASKGAGMNTEAFFGQGTRLTVV.

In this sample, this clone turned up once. CDR3 sequence (DNA): TGTGCCAGCAGCTTATCGGCCGGGGGAACCGGGGAGCTGTTTTTT. It is translated as CASSLSAGGTGELFF. This rearrangement joins TRBV7-3 to TRBJ2-2; D possibly corresponds to TRBD2 (6 bases). The V end lost 2 bases, the J end lost 5 bases, and 12 bases lay between the germline ends. The CDR3 consists of 15 residues. Germline-derived CDR1 and CDR2 are SGHTA and FQGTGA.

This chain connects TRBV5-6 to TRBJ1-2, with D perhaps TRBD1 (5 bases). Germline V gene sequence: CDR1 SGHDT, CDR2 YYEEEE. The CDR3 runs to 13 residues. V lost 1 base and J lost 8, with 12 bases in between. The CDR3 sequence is CASSLPSGGGYTF. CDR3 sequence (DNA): TGTGCCAGCAGCTTGCCGAGCGGGGGAGGCTACACCTTC.

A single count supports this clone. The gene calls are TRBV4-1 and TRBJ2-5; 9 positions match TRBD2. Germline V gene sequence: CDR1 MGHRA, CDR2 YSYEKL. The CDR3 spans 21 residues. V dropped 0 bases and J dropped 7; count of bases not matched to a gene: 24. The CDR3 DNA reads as TGCGCCAGCAGCCAAGATCGATCGGCTAGCGGGGCCTCCGTCGCAAGAGGGACCCAGTACTTC. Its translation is CASSQDRSASGASVARGTQYF.

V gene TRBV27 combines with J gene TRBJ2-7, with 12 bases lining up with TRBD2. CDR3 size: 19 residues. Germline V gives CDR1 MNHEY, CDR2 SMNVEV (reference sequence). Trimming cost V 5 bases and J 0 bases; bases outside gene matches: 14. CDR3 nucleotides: TGTGCCAGCAGTGGGTGGACTAGCGGGATTCACCCAAGCTCCTACGAGCAGTACTTC. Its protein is CASSGWTSGIHPSSYEQYF.

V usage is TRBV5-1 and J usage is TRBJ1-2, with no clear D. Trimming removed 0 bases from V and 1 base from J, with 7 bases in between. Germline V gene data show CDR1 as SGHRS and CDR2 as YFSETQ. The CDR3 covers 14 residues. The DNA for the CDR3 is TGCGCCAGCAGCTTGGAGTCAGTTAACTATGGCTACACCTTC. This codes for CASSLESVNYGYTF.